This paragraph covers one TCR beta chain sequence. Its binding antigen is unknown. Base qualities are not provided; no much larger clone lies one nucleotide away. Taken from cysteine to phenylalanine, the CDR3 has 15 residues. Solely the CDR3 DNA is kept, with 45 bases framed from the first base. CDR1 and CDR2, looked up from the germline V gene, are SGHRS and YFSETQ. Cut back by 1 base and 2 bases, the V and J ends lie 13 bases apart. The source of the sample is a study of blood T cells in healthy people across ages (dated by TCRdb to the mid-2010s). For the wider study: In model experiments, template switching captured roughly one uniquely barcoded TCR beta cDNA molecule for every two T cells. For two donors (one aged 18 to 30 and one aged 80 or older), the study analyzed two additional independent replicas of 1 million unique cDNA reads from the same blood draw. The donors were divided into four age groups: young (average approximately 15 years), middle-aged (about 39), aged (around 67) and long-lived (nearly 85). Age-related changes in TCR beta repertoire diversity were measured in the study by deep sequencing normalized with unique cDNA molecular identifiers. What the authors observed across the whole study: Total diversity estimates from one million sequenced T cells were considered lower bounds and underestimates. As age increased, observed TCR beta diversity per million T cells dropped in a roughly linear way, and a significant reduction was already evident by age about 36. Because the CMV infection status of the donors was unknown, age-related changes in expanded clonotypes may potentially have been confounded. Since profiling was done on bulk unsorted PBMCs, naive and antigen-experienced compartments could not be conclusively compared. Compared with the aged group, the long-lived group had more naive CD4+ T cells, fewer expanded clones and increased TCR diversity, a pattern suggesting age selection. Observed TCR beta diversity correlated strongly with the percentage of naive T cells measured by flow cytometry.

The donors were 40 or so Caucasian individuals from Russia, aged roughly 6 to 90 years, who were systemically healthy. Roughly 9 milliliters of peripheral blood were drawn from each donor into EDTA-treated Vacutainer tubes. PBMCs were isolated by Ficoll-Paque density-gradient centrifugation, with at least 7 million obtained per sample. Total RNA was extracted from PBMCs with Trizol reagent, with at least 5 micrograms obtained per sample. For every donor, flow cytometry on a PBMC aliquot measured the percentage of naive CD45RAhigh/CD27high T cells. Libraries came from 5' RACE. Data came from an Illumina HiSeq 2500. The second PCR ran for about 7 to 11 cycles and used a J-beta primer mix along with a sample-barcoded 5' primer. A template-switch 5' adaptor carrying 12 random nucleotides introduced a unique molecular identifier onto each TCR beta cDNA molecule. At least 2.5 million CDR3-containing paired-end reads were obtained from each sample. The Mint cDNA synthesis kit, primed by a TRBC-specific oligonucleotide, was used to synthesize first-strand cDNA from all RNA. After uracil-DNA glycosylase treatment, a first 18-cycle PCR used universal primers M1SS and BC2_uni_R on all cDNA. The original methods were these. Normalization of each sample was performed by random selection of 1 million high-quality reads, each carrying a distinct molecular identifier. Reads with shared molecular identifiers were discarded instead of being binned into consensus sequences. CDR3 identification, clonotype clustering and error correction used MiTCR with a Q25 quality threshold and the strictest error-elimination algorithm. A nonparametric unseen species model with Euler transformation was used to estimate a lower bound on total TCR beta diversity. TCRdb reworked the public reads: Q25 trimming with fastp, MiXCR clone assembly, productive beta chains retained. When rows share a CDR3 protein, they turn into one entry using the most common DNA and genes. The authors' filters were not applied to this entry. For this sample there are hundreds of thousands of distinct CDR3 sequences; roughly 25% appear just once. Around 3% of the sample goes to the ten largest clones.

The same data also went into a second study, on T cells of mothers and their children. As that second paper reports: Nine systemically healthy Caucasian individuals served as donors, namely three mothers together with their six children. cDNA synthesis used all of the extracted RNA, with approximately 1.6 ug of RNA in each 15 ul reaction. In the second PCR, the M1S primer introduced both the sample barcodes and 2-4 random nucleotides. Each mother yielded over 9 million TCR beta CDR3 reads and each child a few million reads. In both related and unrelated pairs, thymic selection shapes the output of TCR recombination in a similar way, with inherited differences having only a minor effect. Normalized repertoire overlap was always found to be slightly, but never significantly, higher in related mother-child pairs than in unrelated mother-child pairs. With a sensitivity of approximately 100 clones per million clonotypes, no persistent microchimeric T cell clones were detected. The study used deep NGS to compare TCR beta repertoires of mothers and children, seeking features distinguishing related mother-child pairs from unrelated individuals. On average, the children were around 11 +/- 4 years old, while the mothers were about 40 +/- 4 years old. After adapter ligation with NEBNext reagents, the libraries were sequenced on Illumina HiSeq 2000 with 100+100 nt paired-end reads. Mother and child libraries were prepared a month apart and sequenced in separate runs to prevent cross-contamination. For each donor, between about 450,000 and 2,300,000 distinct TCR beta clonotypes were identified. Naive TCR beta clonotypes were estimated from low-frequency clonotypes matched to each donor's FACS-determined naive share, without sorting.

Sample: blood. Recombination connected TRBV5-1 to TRBJ2-7; TRBD1 might be the D gene, on 5 matching bases. This TCR derives from a boy aged 5-17 years in good health. The CDR3 is CASSLLGPYTYEQYF. In nucleotide form, the sequence is TGCGCCAGCAGCTTGCTGGGGCCCTATACCTACGAGCAGTACTTC.